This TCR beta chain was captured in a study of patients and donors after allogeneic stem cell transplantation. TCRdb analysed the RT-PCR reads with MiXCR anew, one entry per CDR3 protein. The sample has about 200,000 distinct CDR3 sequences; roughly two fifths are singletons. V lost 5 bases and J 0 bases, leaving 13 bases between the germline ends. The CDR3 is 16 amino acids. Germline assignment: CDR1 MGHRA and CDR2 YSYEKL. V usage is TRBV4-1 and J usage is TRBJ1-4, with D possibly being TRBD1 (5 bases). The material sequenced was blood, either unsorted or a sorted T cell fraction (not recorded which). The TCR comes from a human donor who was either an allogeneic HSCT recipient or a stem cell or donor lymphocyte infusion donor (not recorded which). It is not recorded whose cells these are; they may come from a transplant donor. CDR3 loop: CASSWGLRSTNEKLFF. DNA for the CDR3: TGCGCCAGCAGCTGGGGGTTGAGGTCAACTAATGAAAAACTGTTTTTT.